One TCR beta chain is described in this entry. Its antigen specificity is not known. The record has no base qualities; no much larger clone is one base away. The CDR3, cysteine through phenylalanine, is 13 amino acids long. The CDR3 DNA has 39 bases and is translated from base 1. CDR1 SQVTM and CDR2 ANQGSEA were looked up in the germline V gene. The immunoSEQ Assay was used to sequence TCRbeta CDR3 regions. After extraction, genomic DNA underwent amplification by bias-controlled multiplex PCR, followed by high-throughput sequencing. On the authors' methods: To quantify the absolute abundance of each unique TCRbeta CDR3 region, sequences were collapsed and filtered. T cell fraction was estimated by normalization of TCRbeta template counts to usable DNA, with usable DNA being measured through amplification of reference genes present in all nucleated cells. Repertoire TCRs were annotated as SARS-CoV-2-specific by exact matching of V gene, CDR3 amino acid sequence and J gene to a known reactive TCR set. The reference SARS-CoV-2 TCR set was derived from MIRA and filtered for enrichment in COVID-19-positive ImmuneCODE repertoires, a step that removed public or cross-reactive TCRs. Using the MIRA antigens, annotated TCRs were further analysed by specific ORF or by position within an ORF. Depth was the summed frequency of annotated unique rearrangements, while breadth was defined as annotated unique rearrangements over total unique productive rearrangements. Two-sided Wilcoxon rank-sum tests were applied when comparing TCR breadth between groups. Imported from immuneACCESS, the table was reduced by TCRdb to in-frame sequences with V and J called. These copies leave out some clones; in studies compared against another copy, an unresolved V gene accounts for under half, and the cause of the remainder is not known. That table gives V, J and clone size, and the DNA gave D and trimming. In all, the sample holds roughly 410,000 clones, and about 80% of those were seen once. The ten most abundant clones make up nearly 7.5% of the sample.

The treatment or condition tag for this specimen amounts to: around 19 received Ad26.COV2.S at low or high dose, single or two shots; about 5 received placebo; per-sample allocation not given. Repertoires of vaccine and placebo recipients were sequenced from samples taken on day 63 after the first injection. Cohort 1b enrolled roughly 25 adults aged 18-55 years at a single site in Boston, USA, between 29 July and 7 August 2020. Ad26.COV2.S was a replication-incompetent adenovirus type 26 vector expressing a prefusion-stabilized SARS-CoV-2 spike protein from the original Wuhan strain. This specimen belongs to a study of Ad26.COV2.S vaccination and SARS-CoV-2 variants (dated by TCRdb to the early 2020s). Regarding the research as a whole: Vaccine-arm donors were drawn from COV1001, a multicentre, randomized, double-blind, placebo-controlled phase I-IIa trial of Ad26.COV2.S in healthy adults. Ad26.COV2.S was administered intramuscularly at a dose of 5x10^10 or 1x10^11 viral particles, either as one shot or as two shots given 56 days apart. TCRbeta repertoire sequencing was used to assess the specificity and breadth of SARS-CoV-2-reactive T cell receptors after Ad26.COV2.S vaccination. A total of 32 samples were included in the TCR-sequenced set, comprising around 19 Ad26.COV2.S vaccine recipients, 5 placebo recipients and 8 SARS-CoV-2 convalescent individuals. Trial participants were randomized into five groups of five: low-dose or high-dose Ad26.COV2.S given once or twice, or placebo on both occasions. Investigators remained blinded to trial group allocation during experiments and outcome assessment. The investigation overall reported the following: According to the authors, total T cell responses may have been underestimated by the TCR breadth and depth analyses. Higher spike-specific TCR breadth was observed in Ad26.COV2.S recipients than in placebo recipients (P = 0.0014). Substantial breadth of spike-specific CD8+ and CD4+ T cell responses was reported after vaccination. Comparable non-spike TCR breadth was observed between vaccine and placebo recipients, consistent with only spike being contained in the vaccine. The study was not powered to compare responses between vaccine doses or regimens.

The chain is encoded by TRBV29-1 joined to TRBJ1-4; TRBD1 could be the D gene, as 5 bases match. The source was peripheral blood, collected in a trial of Ad26.COV2.S vaccine versus placebo. This clonotype was sampled from a person between 18 and 65 years old who received the Ad26.COV2.S COVID-19 vaccine or a placebo. This receptor carries the CDR3 CRRGKGANEKLFF. The sequenced DNA is TGCAGACGAGGGAAAGGGGCTAATGAAAAACTGTTTTTT. The full variable domain, completed from the reference TRBV29-1 and TRBJ1-4 proteins outside the CDR3, reads SAVISQKPSRDICQRGTSLTIQCQVDSQVTMMFWYRQQPGQSLTLIATANQGSEATYESGFVIDKFPISRPNLTFSTLTVSNMSPEDSSIYLCRRGKGANEKLFFGSGTQLSVL.